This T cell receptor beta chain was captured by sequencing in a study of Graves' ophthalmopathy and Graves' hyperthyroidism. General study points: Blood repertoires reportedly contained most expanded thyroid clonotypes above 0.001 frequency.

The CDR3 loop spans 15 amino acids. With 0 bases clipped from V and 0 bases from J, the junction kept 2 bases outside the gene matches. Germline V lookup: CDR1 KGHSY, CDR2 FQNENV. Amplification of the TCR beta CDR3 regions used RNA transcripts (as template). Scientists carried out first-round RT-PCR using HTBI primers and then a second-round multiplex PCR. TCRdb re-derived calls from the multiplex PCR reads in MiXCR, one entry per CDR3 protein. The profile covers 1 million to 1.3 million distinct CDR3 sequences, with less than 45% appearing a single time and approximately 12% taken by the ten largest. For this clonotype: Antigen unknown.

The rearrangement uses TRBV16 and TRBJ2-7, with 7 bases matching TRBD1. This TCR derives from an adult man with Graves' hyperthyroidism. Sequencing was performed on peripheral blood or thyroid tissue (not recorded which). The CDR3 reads CASSQSAGGSYEQYF. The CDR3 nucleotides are TGTGCCAGCAGCCAATCGGCAGGGGGCTCCTACGAGCAGTACTTC.